This passage covers 23 T cell receptor beta chains from one sample sequenced in a study of cytomegalovirus exposure and HLA in healthy donors. The data were produced by immunoSEQ multiplex PCR, yet TCRdb's version contains in-frame clones alone and is incomplete. This sample has under 200,000 clones; 86% occur once, and the top ten carry 5.5% to 6%. Sequencing was done on a sample of PBMCs. The receptors derive from a woman in her 30s in good health and CMV-seronegative.

The V and J genes are TRBV19 and TRBJ2-5; TRBD2 might be the D (6 bases). Per the germline V gene, CDR1 is LNHDA and CDR2 is SQIVND (reference sequence). V lost 3 bases and J lost 5, with 16 bases in between. There are 15 residues in the CDR3. CDR3 nucleotides: TGTGCCAGTAGTATTAACGGGCTAGCGAGGGAGACCCAGTACTTC. This gives the protein CASSINGLARETQYF.

This clone was observed a single time. The V gene is TRBV7-9, the J gene TRBJ2-5; D not certain. V was shortened by 1 base and J by 5 bases, with 5 bases between the two germline ends. The length of the CDR3 is 12 residues. CDR1 and CDR2 from the germline V gene are SEHNR and FQNEAQ (reference sequence). CDR3 residues: CASSLVVETQYF. For the CDR3, the DNA is TGTGCCAGCAGCTTAGTCGTGGAGACCCAGTACTTC.

CDR3 coding DNA: TGTGCCAGCAGCTCGGACCGCGGACGGGGCTACACCTTC. It codes for CASSSDRGRGYTF. V and J are TRBV5-8 and TRBJ1-2; D remains unclear. CDR3 length equals 13 residues. V was clipped by 3 bases and J by 8 bases, with 14 bases between them. Per germline, CDR1 SGHTS and CDR2 YDEGEE.

V gene TRBV6-4 combines with J gene TRBJ1-5, with D hard to call. Trimming left V 4 bases short and J 2 bases short, with 15 bases between. Germline CDR1 is MRHNA and CDR2 is SNTAGT. CDR3 length equals 16 residues. The CDR3 is CASSVKGDYCNQPQHF. CDR3 nucleotide sequence: TGTGCCAGCAGTGTAAAGGGCGATTATTGCAATCAGCCCCAGCATTTT.

J is TRBJ2-7 and V is TRBV2, with D perhaps matching TRBD1 (6 bases). This CDR3 spans 15 amino acids. Germline lookup yields CDR1 SNHLY and CDR2 FYNNEI. V was cut by 8 bases and J by 0 bases, with 17 bases left in between. The chain's CDR3 is CASGEPGTFSYEQYF. In DNA form, the CDR3 reads TGTGCCAGCGGGGAACCCGGGACATTCTCCTACGAGCAGTACTTC.

The rearrangement links TRBV5-1 to TRBJ1-4; D unresolved. CDR1 and CDR2 (germline): SGHRS, YFSETQ. The ends were cut back, 0 bases at V and 7 bases at J, with 10 bases in the middle. CDR3 size: 14 residues. The CDR3 region has the DNA TGCGCCAGCAGCTTGGCGCCGGTGGGTGAAAAACTGTTTTTT. This encodes CASSLAPVGEKLFF.

The chain uses TRBV5-6 and TRBJ1-2; TRBD1 is a possible D gene (6 bases). From germline, CDR1 is SGHDT and CDR2 YYEEEE. The germline V and J ends were trimmed by 0 bases and 1 base, with 7 bases remaining between them. This CDR3 region has 14 residues. DNA for the CDR3: TGTGCCAGCAGCTTGGGACAGGATAACTATGGCTACACCTTC. Amino acids: CASSLGQDNYGYTF.

The chain employs TRBV9 and TRBJ2-5; TRBD1 matches 9 bases. V gave up 4 bases and J gave up 4 bases; unmatched junction bases: 11. CDR1 is SGDLS, CDR2 YYNGEE, per germline. This CDR3 region has 16 residues. The CDR3 here is CASSRRILTGGETQYF. CDR3 nucleotide sequence: TGTGCCAGCAGCCGTAGGATCTTGACAGGGGGAGAGACCCAGTACTTC.

The chain employs TRBV19 and TRBJ2-1; 11 bases are a match to TRBD2. Germline loops: CDR1 LNHDA, CDR2 SQIVND (reference sequence). With 5 bases clipped from V and 2 bases from J, the junction kept 14 bases outside the gene matches. CDR3 length: 19 amino acids. The CDR3 protein is CASSLTHSTSGDAYNEQFF. As DNA, the CDR3 is TGTGCCAGTAGTCTAACCCACTCGACTAGCGGGGACGCCTACAATGAGCAGTTCTTC.

In this sample, this clone turned up a few times. This rearrangement joins TRBV6-6 to TRBJ2-1, with TRBD2 matching over 12 bases. After removal of 6 bases from V and 7 bases from J, the junction contained 4 bases not matched to a gene. Germline V gene data show CDR1 as MNHNY and CDR2 as SVGAGI (reference sequence). The CDR3 has 14 residues. CDR3 in amino acids: CASSSSGRENEQFF. CDR3 coding DNA: TGTGCCAGCAGCTCTAGCGGGAGGGAAAATGAGCAGTTCTTC.

The chain recombines TRBV7-2 with TRBJ2-5, with TRBD2 identical over 9 bases. This CDR3 region has 16 residues. J gave up 5 bases and V 1 base, and 8 bases lay outside the gene matches. In germline, CDR1 is SGHTA, CDR2 FQGNSA. In DNA, the CDR3 is TGTGCCAGCAGCTTAGGGGCGGGAGGGCCGTCGGAGACCCAGTACTTC. This codes for CASSLGAGGPSETQYF. The full variable domain, its missing parts supplied by reference TRBV7-2 and TRBJ2-5, is GAGVSQSPSNKVTEKGKDVELRCDPISGHTALYWYRQSLGQGLEFLIYFQGNSAPDKSGLPSDRFSAERTGGSVSTLTIQRTQQEDSAVYLCASSLGAGGPSETQYFGPGTRLLVL.

This chain connects TRBV18 to TRBJ1-1; 7 bases map to TRBD1. The length of the CDR3 is 15 residues. Germline V lookup: CDR1 KGHSH, CDR2 LQKENI. V trimming: 5 bases; J trimming: 2 bases; junction bases outside the gene matches: 8. The CDR3 DNA is TGTGCCAGCTCAGGATCGACAGGGATCAACACTGAAGCTTTCTTT. This encodes CASSGSTGINTEAFF.

The chain employs TRBV7-9 and TRBJ2-1; TRBD2 is a possible D gene (5 bases). The CDR3 totals 15 residues. V lost 2 bases and J 6 bases, leaving 14 bases between the germline ends. The germline CDR1 and CDR2 sequences are SEHNR and FQNEAQ (reference sequence). This CDR3 is CASSLSSSRRNEQFF. The CDR3 nucleotides read TGTGCCAGCAGCTTAAGTTCTAGCCGGCGCAATGAGCAGTTCTTC.

This chain joins TRBV4-1 and TRBJ1-5; 9 bases are shared with TRBD1. The CDR3 length is 15 residues. Germline lookup yields CDR1 MGHRA and CDR2 YSYEKL. The trim removed 2 bases at V and 3 bases at J, leaving 2 bases unmatched. In DNA form, the CDR3 reads TGCGCCAGCAGCCAACGACAGGGGGACAATCAGCCCCAGCATTTT. Protein sequence: CASSQRQGDNQPQHF.

The J gene is TRBJ1-2, the V gene TRBV4-1; D is unresolved. Germline CDR1 is MGHRA and CDR2 is YSYEKL. V lost 0 bases and J 7 bases, leaving 9 bases between the germline ends. This CDR3 is 13 amino acids long. The CDR3 reads CASSQDRESGYTF. CDR3 DNA sequence: TGCGCCAGCAGCCAAGACCGCGAATCTGGCTACACCTTC.

The rearrangement links TRBV18 to TRBJ1-1; maybe TRBD1 (6 bases). The V and J ends lost 0 bases and 3 bases respectively, with 14 bases between them. The CDR3 covers 16 residues. From germline, CDR1 is KGHSH and CDR2 LQKENI. CDR3 in DNA: TGTGCCAGCTCACCACCGGATGGGGGCCGCGACACTGAAGCTTTCTTT. This translates into CASSPPDGGRDTEAFF. The full variable domain, its missing parts supplied by reference TRBV18 and TRBJ1-1, is NAGVMQNPRHLVRRRGQEARLRCSPMKGHSHVYWYRQLPEEGLKFMVYLQKENIIDESGMPKERFSAEFPKEGPSILRIQQVVRGDSAAYFCASSPPDGGRDTEAFFGQGTRLTVV.

The genes are TRBV5-1 and TRBJ2-7, with 12 positions matching TRBD2. This CDR3 spans 15 amino acids. Trimming at V came to 3 bases and at J to 0 bases, leaving 1 base not matched to a gene. CDR1 and CDR2 from the germline V gene are SGHRS and YFSETQ. For the CDR3, the DNA is TGCGCCAGCAGCTCTAGCGGGGGGGACTCCTACGAGCAGTACTTC. It yields the protein CASSSSGGDSYEQYF.

The rearrangement uses TRBV29-1 and TRBJ2-3; tentative D call: TRBD2 (6 bases). This CDR3 comprises 14 residues. The V gene's germline CDR1 is SQVTM and CDR2 ANQGSEA. V gave up 7 bases and J gave up 5 bases, with 19 bases separating them. For the CDR3, the DNA is TGCAGCGGTAGAAGGGACGGCGGGGTAGATACGCAGTATTTT. Amino acid sequence: CSGRRDGGVDTQYF.

The chain recombines TRBV27 with TRBJ2-5; D might be TRBD2 (7 bases). CDR3 size: 14 residues. The V end was cut by 6 bases, the J end by 1 base, with 12 bases between. The germline gives CDR1 MNHEY, CDR2 SMNVEV (reference sequence). The CDR3 here is CASRGGTLQETQYF. The CDR3 nucleotides read TGTGCCAGCAGGGGGGGGACACTCCAAGAGACCCAGTACTTC.

V usage is TRBV2 and J usage is TRBJ1-6, with D tentatively TRBD1 (5 bases). This CDR3 has 16 residues. Germline CDR1 is SNHLY and CDR2 is FYNNEI. Trimming removed 6 bases at V and 7 bases at J, with 19 bases between. CDR3 nucleotides: TGTGCCAGCAGCCGGGCATCCGGCCAGGGCAATTCACCCCTCCACTTT. Protein: CASSRASGQGNSPLHF.

The J gene is TRBJ2-7, the V gene TRBV29-1; D unresolved. Trimming cost V 4 bases and J 0 bases, with 4 bases left between them. In germline, CDR1 is SQVTM, CDR2 ANQGSEA. This CDR3 is 11 amino acids long. CDR3 in amino acids: CSVADSYEQYF. The CDR3, as DNA: TGCAGCGTTGCAGACTCCTACGAGCAGTACTTC.

The chain uses TRBV2 and TRBJ2-5, with D unresolved. This CDR3 has 11 amino acids. Trimming left V 6 bases short and J 4 bases short, with 6 bases between. CDR1 and CDR2 (germline): SNHLY, FYNNEI. The CDR3: CASSMGETQYF. CDR3 nucleotides: TGTGCCAGCAGCATGGGAGAGACCCAGTACTTC.

The chain links TRBV11-2 to TRBJ1-5, with TRBD1 identical over 11 bases. The germline V gene encodes CDR1 SGHAT and CDR2 FQNNGV. The CDR3 contains 15 residues. The V segment lost 5 bases and the J segment 9 bases; nucleotides outside the gene matches: 9. CDR3 in amino acids: CASSPGQGEVLPQHF. The CDR3 nucleotides read TGTGCCAGCAGCCCGGGACAGGGGGAAGTGCTGCCCCAGCATTTT.